This entry concerns a single T cell receptor beta chain. These data are taken from a study of T cells in Graves' hyperthyroidism and ophthalmopathy. The source material, RNA transcripts, was used to amplify TCR beta CDR3 regions. The study used the HTBI primer set for a first-round RT-PCR of the TCR CDR3. A single record per CDR3 protein comes from TCRdb applying MiXCR to the multiplex PCR reads. Of approximately 490,000 distinct CDR3 sequences listed, 22% are singletons. J was trimmed by 3 bases and V by 0 bases; bases with no gene match: 12. The germline V gene encodes CDR1 MNHEY and CDR2 SVGAGI. This CDR3 has 18 residues. Subjects with ophthalmopathy showed a Clinical Activity Score no lower than 3, a NOSPECS grade no lower than 4, and a duration shorter than 3 months.

The sample consisted of blood. V gene TRBV6-5 combines with J gene TRBJ2-7; 9 bases line up with TRBD2. The sequence was collected from a woman aged 70-85 years with Graves' ophthalmopathy. The CDR3 DNA sequence: TGTGCCAGCAGTTACTCTTCTAGCGGGACCCCCACGTACTACGAGCAGTACTTC. It is translated as CASSYSSSGTPTYYEQYF.